These 32 T cell receptor beta chains were sequenced from one sample in a study of T-cell memory formation after mild COVID-19. TCRdb reprocessed the 5' RACE reads with MiXCR, giving one entry per CDR3 protein. The repertoire holds about 560,000 distinct CDR3 sequences, about 18% seen once, with just over 8% in the top ten. Sequencing was performed on PBMCs or a T cell subset sorted from them (not recorded which). The receptors derive from an adult woman who had mild COVID-19 (a few samples of this study predate the infection). Cell type and time point are not known.

The chain joins TRBV12-3 or TRBV12-4 to TRBJ2-2; D gene unclear. The CDR3 runs to 16 residues. Trimming pared 4 bases from V and 1 base from J, leaving 13 bases between. The chain's CDR3 is CASSYPQGRNTGELFF. As DNA, the CDR3 is TGTGCCAGCAGTTACCCCCAAGGTCGGAACACCGGGGAGCTGTTTTTT.

This chain joins TRBV9 and TRBJ2-7; 8 bases line up with TRBD1. From germline, CDR1 is SGDLS and CDR2 YYNGEE. This CDR3 is built from 15 residues. V was pared by 0 bases and J by 5 bases, with 7 bases of the junction left unmatched. The CDR3 nucleotides read TGTGCCAGCAGCGTAGGGGGCAGGGGGCTTGACGAGCAGTACTTC. Protein sequence: CASSVGGRGLDEQYF.

There are a few counts of this clonotype. The rearrangement uses TRBV27 and TRBJ1-5; 9 nucleotides line up with TRBD1. Looked up from germline, CDR1 is MNHEY and CDR2 is SMNVEV (reference sequence). With V trimmed by 6 bases and J by 4 bases, 7 bases remained unmatched. The CDR3 contains 15 residues. The CDR3 spells CASSLTGTGNQPQHF. CDR3 in DNA: TGTGCCAGCAGCTTGACCGGGACAGGGAATCAGCCCCAGCATTTT.

This clonotype was recorded at least ten times. The chain recombines TRBV2 with TRBJ2-1; 10 bases map to TRBD2. Losses at the gene ends were 7 bases for V and 4 bases for J; bases not matched to a gene: 4. Germline V gene lookup returns CDR1 SNHLY and CDR2 FYNNEI. The CDR3 is made up of 14 amino acids. The CDR3 region is CASILLAGYNEQFF. In DNA form, the CDR3 reads TGTGCCAGCATTCTACTAGCGGGGTACAATGAGCAGTTCTTC.

Many counts were recorded for this clonotype. J is TRBJ2-7 and V is TRBV3-1, with D unclear. V lost 1 base and J lost 3, with 13 bases in between. The V gene's germline CDR1 is LGHDT and CDR2 YNNKEL (reference sequence). CDR3 length: 15 amino acids. CDR3 sequence reads: CASSQVVTGHYEQYF. CDR3 DNA: TGTGCCAGCAGCCAAGTCGTGACTGGTCACTACGAGCAGTACTTC.

V is TRBV5-5 and J is TRBJ2-3; D is possibly TRBD1 (6 bases). This CDR3 spans 15 amino acids. V gave up 6 bases and J gave up 0 bases, with 14 bases separating them. The germline V gene has CDR1 SGHKS and CDR2 YYEKEE (reference sequence). CDR3 nucleotide sequence: TGTGCCAGCACCTTTAGGGGGTTAAGCACAGATACGCAGTATTTT. Translation: CASTFRGLSTDTQYF. Based on the CDR3 plus reference TRBV5-5 and TRBJ2-3, the full variable domain is DAGVTQSPTHLIKTRGQQVTLRCSPISGHKSVSWYQQVLGQGPQFIFQYYEKEERGRGNFPDRFSARQFPNYSSELNVNALLLGDSALYLCASTFRGLSTDTQYFGPGTRLTVL.

The V gene is TRBV7-2, the J gene TRBJ1-1; 8 positions agree with TRBD1. With V trimmed by 5 bases and J by 2 bases, 7 bases remained unmatched. The CDR3 loop spans 15 amino acids. From germline, CDR1 is SGHTA and CDR2 FQGNSA. The CDR3 spells CASSIPGTGNTEAFF. The CDR3 DNA sequence: TGTGCCAGCAGCATCCCCGGGACAGGTAACACTGAAGCTTTCTTT. Full variable domain (rest looked up from reference TRBV7-2 and TRBJ1-1): GAGVSQSPSNKVTEKGKDVELRCDPISGHTALYWYRQSLGQGLEFLIYFQGNSAPDKSGLPSDRFSAERTGGSVSTLTIQRTQQEDSAVYLCASSIPGTGNTEAFFGQGTRLTVV.

V and J are TRBV5-1 and TRBJ2-7; 7 bases line up with TRBD2. With V trimmed by 4 bases and J by 6 bases, 7 bases remained unmatched. CDR3 length: 13 residues. CDR1 SGHRS and CDR2 YFSETQ come from the germline V gene. CDR3 sequence: CASSAGLAGEQYF. The CDR3 DNA reads TGCGCCAGCAGCGCCGGATTAGCGGGCGAGCAGTACTTC.

This chain links TRBV9 with TRBJ2-7, with unresolved D. The V end lost 0 bases, the J end lost 2 bases, and 12 bases lay between the germline ends. Germline V CDR1 and CDR2: SGDLS, YYNGEE. The CDR3 is 15 amino acids. CDR3 protein: CASSVVGPSTYEQYF. DNA for the CDR3: TGTGCCAGCAGCGTAGTTGGGCCATCCACCTACGAGCAGTACTTC. The whole variable domain, remainder taken from reference TRBV9 and TRBJ2-7, is DSGVTQTPKHLITATGQRVTLRCSPRSGDLSVYWYQQSLDQGLQFLIQYYNGEERAKGNILERFSAQQFPDLHSELNLSSLELGDSALYFCASSVVGPSTYEQYFGPGTRLTVT.

CDR3 residues: CASRMGESPNQPQHF. The CDR3 DNA follows: TGTGCCAGCAGGATGGGTGAATCCCCCAATCAGCCCCAGCATTTT. This rearrangement joins TRBV12-3 or TRBV12-4 to TRBJ1-5, with unresolved D. This CDR3 comprises 15 residues. The V end was cut by 6 bases, the J end by 3 bases, with 15 bases between.

This clonotype was seen only a few times. V gene TRBV5-6 combines with J gene TRBJ1-2, with D possibly TRBD1 on 6 matching bases. CDR1 and CDR2 from the germline V gene are SGHDT and YYEEEE. The CDR3 runs to 14 residues. Trimming took 0 bases from V and 6 from J, leaving 12 bases between them. The CDR3 coding sequence is TGTGCCAGCAGCTTGGCAGGGGAAAGGGATGGCTACACCTTC. It encodes CASSLAGERDGYTF.

J is TRBJ2-1 and V is TRBV27, with 10 bases fitting TRBD2. This CDR3 region has 17 residues. J gave up 7 bases and V 8 bases, and 17 bases lay outside the gene matches. CDR1 MNHEY and CDR2 SMNVEV come from the germline V gene (reference sequence). In DNA form, the CDR3 reads TGTGCCAGCCTCAGTGGGGGGCTAGCGGGAGCCAGGAATGAGCAGTTCTTC. Protein: CASLSGGLAGARNEQFF.

The chain recombines TRBV5-6 with TRBJ1-2, with D possibly TRBD1 on 5 matching bases. The germline V gene encodes CDR1 SGHDT and CDR2 YYEEEE. V lost 4 bases, J lost 0 bases, and 13 bases lay in between. The length of the CDR3 is 15 residues. Written as DNA, the CDR3 is TGTGCCAGCAGCGTGGACATAAAAGCTAACTATGGCTACACCTTC. It codes for CASSVDIKANYGYTF.

The V call is TRBV20-1, the J call TRBJ2-6, with D hard to call. There are 14 residues in the CDR3. V shed 5 bases and J shed 2 bases, with 10 bases lying between them. CDR1 DFQATT and CDR2 SNEGSKA come from the germline V gene (reference sequence). As DNA, the CDR3 is TGCAGTGCTGACGGCTCCGCTGGGGCCAACGTCCTGACTTTC. Protein sequence: CSADGSAGANVLTF.

The rearrangement links TRBV24-1 to TRBJ2-2; TRBD2 matches at 11 bases. The CDR3 is 18 amino acids. The trim removed 3 bases at V and 5 bases at J, leaving 10 bases unmatched. Germline V gene lookup returns CDR1 KGHDR and CDR2 SFDVKD. The CDR3 spells CATSDPGLAGLRTGELFF. CDR3 nucleotide sequence: TGTGCCACCAGTGATCCCGGACTAGCGGGCCTCAGGACCGGGGAGCTGTTTTTT.

This chain uses TRBV15 with TRBJ2-3; D is uncertain. The germline V and J ends were trimmed by 0 bases and 10 bases, with 11 bases remaining between them. The CDR3 covers 13 residues. Germline CDR1 and CDR2: LNHNV and YYDKDF (reference sequence). The CDR3 loop is CATSRDRFVAQYF. In DNA form, the CDR3 reads TGTGCCACCAGCAGAGATCGGTTCGTTGCGCAGTATTTT.

In this sample, this clonotype turned up a few times. The chain joins TRBV9 to TRBJ1-1, with 9 bases that match TRBD1. In germline, CDR1 is SGDLS, CDR2 YYNGEE. This CDR3 is built from 16 residues. Losses at the gene ends were 4 bases for V and 1 base for J; bases not matched to a gene: 8. For the CDR3, the DNA is TGTGCCAGCAGCAACAACCGGGACAGGGCGAACACTGAAGCTTTCTTT. Its protein product is CASSNNRDRANTEAFF.

Many counts were recorded for this clonotype. The chain recombines TRBV7-2 with TRBJ1-5; no reliable D call. Germline values: CDR1 SGHTA, CDR2 FQGNSA. The CDR3 is 13 residues long. V dropped 0 bases and J dropped 6 bases, with 6 bases sitting between them. The CDR3 sequence: CASSLAERQPQHF. The CDR3 bases are TGTGCCAGCAGCTTAGCAGAACGTCAGCCCCAGCATTTT.

Only a few counts were recorded for this clonotype. The J gene is TRBJ1-1, the V gene TRBV20-1, with unresolved D. Germline V gene lookup returns CDR1 DFQATT and CDR2 SNEGSKA (reference sequence). The CDR3 runs to 11 residues. With 8 bases removed from V and 4 bases from J, the gap between germline ends came to 11 bases. The CDR3 sequence: CSTTFGTEAFF. In nucleotides, the CDR3 is TGCAGTACTACTTTTGGCACTGAAGCTTTCTTT.

The chain carries TRBV7-2 and TRBJ2-5, with D possibly matching TRBD2 (6 bases). Germline CDR1 and CDR2: SGHTA and FQGNSA. V lost 5 bases, J lost 12 bases, and 19 bases lay in between. The CDR3 is 13 residues long. CDR3 protein: CASSRRVAGPKYF. In DNA, the CDR3 is TGTGCCAGCAGCCGCCGGGTGGCGGGGCCCAAGTACTTC. Supplemented by reference TRBV7-2 and TRBJ2-5, the full variable domain reads GAGVSQSPSNKVTEKGKDVELRCDPISGHTALYWYRQSLGQGLEFLIYFQGNSAPDKSGLPSDRFSAERTGGSVSTLTIQRTQQEDSAVYLCASSRRVAGPKYFGPGTRLLVL.

This chain connects TRBV29-1 to TRBJ2-3; 11 positions match TRBD2. CDR3 length: 14 residues. The V and J ends lost 6 bases and 5 bases, in that order; junction bases with no gene match: 7. Germline V CDR1 and CDR2: SQVTM, ANQGSEA. The CDR3 sequence: CSVIAGGPGDTQYF. The CDR3 DNA is TGCAGCGTAATAGCGGGGGGGCCGGGAGATACGCAGTATTTT.

J is TRBJ2-3 and V is TRBV19; D may match TRBD1 or TRBD2 (5 bases each). This CDR3 spans 14 amino acids. CDR1 and CDR2 from the germline V gene are LNHDA and SQIVND (reference sequence). Trimming stripped 3 bases from V and 2 bases from J, with 9 bases between. CDR3 amino acids: CASSMGTNTDTQYF. CDR3 bases: TGTGCCAGTAGTATGGGGACGAACACAGATACGCAGTATTTT.

The chain links TRBV6-6 to TRBJ2-1; 9 bases map to TRBD2. Germline lookup yields CDR1 MNHNY and CDR2 SVGAGI (reference sequence). This CDR3 region has 16 residues. V lost 6 bases to trimming and J lost 7 bases; unmatched junction nucleotides: 13. The CDR3 is CASSQGVAGDKNEQFF. As DNA, the CDR3 is TGTGCCAGCAGCCAAGGGGTAGCGGGAGATAAAAATGAGCAGTTCTTC.

The chain is built from TRBV3-1 and TRBJ2-7; no clear D gene. The V gene lost 1 base and the J gene lost 5 bases, with 6 bases spanning the gap. Germline V gives CDR1 LGHDT, CDR2 YNNKEL (reference sequence). This CDR3 comprises 12 residues. CDR3 sequence reads: CASSQGYHEQYF. The CDR3 DNA reads as TGTGCCAGCAGCCAAGGGTACCACGAGCAGTACTTC.

This clonotype has just a few counts. The V call is TRBV6-5, the J call TRBJ2-7; 9 bases map to TRBD2. J gave up 4 bases and V 5 bases, and 9 bases lay outside the gene matches. Germline V gene data show CDR1 as MNHEY and CDR2 as SVGAGI. The CDR3 runs to 15 residues. This chain's CDR3 is CASSTPGGRAYEQYF. The CDR3 DNA reads as TGTGCCAGCAGTACACCAGGCGGGAGGGCTTACGAGCAGTACTTC.

This clonotype has just a few counts. The chain's CDR3 is CASSLGQTEETQYF. The CDR3 DNA reads TGTGCCAGCAGCTTAGGACAGACTGAAGAGACCCAGTACTTC. The chain links TRBV5-6 to TRBJ2-5; TRBD1 is a possible D gene (6 bases). V was clipped by 2 bases and J by 3 bases, with 11 bases between them. Germline lookup yields CDR1 SGHDT and CDR2 YYEEEE. The CDR3 is 14 amino acids. Together with reference TRBV5-6 and TRBJ2-5, the CDR3 gives the full variable domain: DAGVTQSPTHLIKTRGQQVTLRCSPKSGHDTVSWYQQALGQGPQFIFQYYEEEERQRGNFPDRFSGHQFPNYSSELNVNALLLGDSALYLCASSLGQTEETQYFGPGTRLLVL.

The chain recombines TRBV29-1 with TRBJ2-1; TRBD1 aligns across 10 bases. Germline CDR1 is SQVTM and CDR2 is ANQGSEA. This CDR3 is built from 13 residues. Trimming at V came to 8 bases and at J to 8 bases, leaving 9 bases not matched to a gene. The chain's CDR3 is CSFPGQGFDEQFF. The CDR3 nucleotides read TGCAGCTTTCCGGGACAGGGGTTTGATGAGCAGTTCTTC.

The chain employs TRBV12-3 or TRBV12-4 and TRBJ2-1; the match to TRBD2 covers 7 bases. This CDR3 has 15 residues. Trimming removed 3 bases from V and 8 bases from J; junction bases left unmatched: 10. CDR3 DNA sequence: TGTGCCAGCAGTTTTAGTGGGGGAGGGCGTGATGAGCAGTTCTTC. Protein sequence: CASSFSGGGRDEQFF.

Many counts were recorded for this clonotype. CDR3 DNA sequence: TGTGCCAGCAGCCGCTACAATGAGCAGTTCTTC. This gives the protein CASSRYNEQFF. The chain links TRBV14 to TRBJ2-1; D is unclear. Germline loops: CDR1 SGHDN, CDR2 FVKESK. The germline V and J ends were trimmed by 4 bases and 3 bases, with 1 base remaining between them. The CDR3 sequence is 11 residues long.

The rearrangement joins TRBV7-9 to TRBJ1-1; possibly TRBD1 for D (5 bases). CDR1 and CDR2 (germline): SEHNR, FQNEAQ (reference sequence). This CDR3 has 14 residues. The V gene lost 4 bases and the J gene lost 8 bases, with 17 bases spanning the gap. The CDR3, as DNA: TGTGCCAGCAGCTCCAACGGGGGGAAATCCGAAGCTTTCTTT. Translation: CASSSNGGKSEAFF.

This clonotype was counted only a few times. V and J are TRBV5-1 and TRBJ1-6; no clear D. From germline, CDR1 is SGHRS and CDR2 YFSETQ. Trimming took 0 bases from V and 9 from J, leaving 7 bases between them. The length of the CDR3 is 13 residues. The CDR3 is CASSLGDGSPLHF. The CDR3 DNA reads TGCGCCAGCAGCTTGGGGGATGGTTCACCCCTCCACTTT. The whole variable domain, filled in from reference TRBV5-1 and TRBJ1-6, reads KAGVTQTPRYLIKTRGQQVTLSCSPISGHRSVSWYQQTPGQGLQFLFEYFSETQRNKGNFPGRFSGRQFSNSRSEMNVSTLELGDSALYLCASSLGDGSPLHFGNGTRLTVT.

This chain joins TRBV14 and TRBJ2-3, with D perhaps matching TRBD2 (6 bases). Trimming cost V 1 base and J 0 bases, with 17 bases left between them. The CDR3 has 18 residues. Germline V gene data show CDR1 as SGHDN and CDR2 as FVKESK. Here the CDR3 reads CASSQAGGGLRSTDTQYF. CDR3 nucleotides: TGTGCCAGCAGCCAAGCCGGGGGTGGATTACGTAGCACAGATACGCAGTATTTT.